This T cell receptor beta chain was sequenced in a study of cytomegalovirus exposure and HLA in healthy donors. Deletions cut 2 bases from V and 5 bases from J, with 15 bases between. CDR1 and CDR2 from the germline V gene are GTSNPN and SVGIG (reference sequence). The CDR3 contains 14 residues. With 60 Vbeta and 13 Jbeta primers, the PCR was carried out. Only in-frame clones appear in the TCRdb table, and some are missing; sequencing was by immunoSEQ multiplex PCR. Of roughly 250,000 clones listed, 84% were seen once; the top ten hold roughly 2%. This TCR was recovered from a woman aged 40 to 55 in good health and CMV-seropositive. Sequencing was performed on PBMCs. This chain uses TRBV30 with TRBJ1-1; D not resolved. The CDR3 sequence: CAWSHGLSRTEAFF. The DNA for the CDR3 is TGTGCCTGGAGTCACGGACTTTCTAGGACTGAAGCTTTCTTT.